This T cell receptor (beta chain) appears in the sequencing data of a study of CD8 T cells in ankylosing spondylitis (TCRdb year 2017). Regarding the complete study: The study profiled T cell receptor beta repertoires in healthy donors and ankylosing spondylitis patients to find disease-linked TCR variants. The full study cohort was made up of about 25 ankylosing spondylitis patients and 108 healthy donors. Peripheral blood was sampled, and synovial fluid was also collected from ankylosing spondylitis patients.

From its cysteine to its phenylalanine, the CDR3 spans 15 amino acids. The only DNA kept is the CDR3, 45 bases in frame from the first base. CDR1 and CDR2 are read off the germline V gene as MGHDK and SYGVNS. Trimming takes 3 bases off V and 4 bases off J; junction bases not matched to a gene: 8. The run used an Illumina HiSeq 2500. Quantitative 5'-RACE with molecular barcodes was used to prepare TCR beta libraries. In the original analysis: To identify disease-linked TCR variants, a new computational method was used, one built on a probabilistic model of VDJ rearrangement. TCRdb took the public reads, trimmed them with fastp at Q25, ran MiXCR for clone calling and kept in-frame beta chains. Merged by CDR3 protein, the rows form single entries marked with the most common genes and DNA. It is TCRdb's table, rather than the study itself, that gives the V and J calls and clone size. The sample yields 400,000 to 450,000 distinct CDR3 sequences; roughly 15% were counted once. The ten largest clonotypes hold approximately 0.93% of the sample.

The paper's findings and limits, for the study overall: The disease-linked clones showed a CD8+ phenotype and occurred at relatively low frequencies in peripheral blood. A TCR beta motif of several highly homologous amino acid variants appeared characteristic of blood from ankylosing spondylitis patients. According to the report, matched synovial fluid samples from ankylosing spondylitis patients were significantly enriched for the disease-linked clones. Some of the motif variants had been reported before in the synovial fluid and blood of reactive arthritis patients, a finding that suggests common disease-initiation mechanisms.

In its sample, this clonotype was seen a few times. Its antigen has not been determined. Base quality data are lacking; no much larger clone is found one base away. This sequence originates from a male donor with ankylosing spondylitis. The sequenced sample was blood, either unsorted or a sorted T cell fraction (not recorded which). This receptor chain uses TRBV25-1 and TRBJ2-5, with 7 central nucleotides matching TRBD1. In nucleotides, the sequence is TGTGCCAGCAGTGACAGGGGGATATTCGGAGAGACCCAGTACTTC. It translates as CASSDRGIFGETQYF.